These 20 T cell receptor beta chains came from one sample sequenced in a study of cytomegalovirus exposure and HLA in healthy donors. Repertoires were generated with immunoSEQ multiplex PCR, while TCRdb's copy carries only in-frame clones and drops some. The sample comprises roughly 130,000 clones, under 90% of which are singletons, and about 3% rests with the top ten. Sample: PBMCs. The receptors were sampled from a young man in good health and CMV-seronegative.

The J gene is TRBJ2-5, the V gene TRBV10-3, with 8 bases fitting TRBD2. Germline V gene lookup returns CDR1 ENHRY and CDR2 SYGVKD. The CDR3 sequence is 17 residues long. V lost 2 bases and J lost 1; bases outside the gene matches: 9. The CDR3 reads CAISETKRGLLQETQYF. CDR3 nucleotides: TGTGCCATCAGTGAGACAAAGCGGGGGCTCCTCCAAGAGACCCAGTACTTC.

The V gene is TRBV25-1, the J gene TRBJ2-7, with D uncertain. V lost 5 bases, J lost 3 bases, and 5 bases lay in between. This CDR3 spans 11 amino acids. CDR1 is MGHDK and CDR2 is SYGVNS in the germline V gene. Written as DNA, the CDR3 is TGTGCCAGCAGTTCGGGCTACGAGCAGTACTTC. As protein: CASSSGYEQYF.

The V gene is TRBV7-9, the J gene TRBJ1-5; no definite D call. Germline CDR1 is SEHNR and CDR2 is FQNEAQ (reference sequence). V gave up 1 base and J gave up 0 bases, with 7 bases separating them. This CDR3 has 15 residues. This CDR3 is CASSLGDNSNQPQHF. In nucleotides, the CDR3 is TGTGCCAGCAGCTTAGGCGACAATAGCAATCAGCCCCAGCATTTT.

The gene calls are TRBV5-4 and TRBJ2-3; the D gene is possibly TRBD2 (6 bases). The germline CDR1 and CDR2 sequences are SGHNT and YYREEE (reference sequence). V was trimmed by 4 bases and J by 5 bases, leaving 14 bases between them. The CDR3 spans 14 residues. The CDR3 region has the DNA TGTGCCAGCAGCCCCGGAGGGGAGCAAGATACGCAGTATTTT. This codes for CASSPGGEQDTQYF.

The chain recombines TRBV9 with TRBJ1-3; no firm D call. The CDR3 loop spans 15 amino acids. Germline V gene lookup returns CDR1 SGDLS and CDR2 YYNGEE. Trimming took off 0 bases at V and 0 bases at J, with 7 bases between the two ends. The CDR3 DNA sequence: TGTGCCAGCAGCGTAGGTCCCCTCTCTGGAAACACCATATATTTT. This gives the protein CASSVGPLSGNTIYF.

The V gene is TRBV19, the J gene TRBJ1-5; TRBD1 aligns across 7 bases. CDR3 size: 14 residues. V lost 4 bases, J lost 3 bases, and 3 bases stayed unmatched. Germline values: CDR1 LNHDA, CDR2 SQIVND (reference sequence). The CDR3 reads CASSTGQHNQPQHF. CDR3 bases: TGTGCCAGTAGTACGGGACAGCACAATCAGCCCCAGCATTTT.

The chain recombines TRBV5-1 with TRBJ1-1; 7 nucleotides align to TRBD1. The germline V gene encodes CDR1 SGHRS and CDR2 YFSETQ. CDR3 size: 15 residues. V lost 4 bases to trimming and J lost 3 bases; unmatched junction nucleotides: 9. The CDR3 bases are TGCGCCAGCAGCCCTAAGACAGGGTTGGACACTGAAGCTTTCTTT. Amino acids: CASSPKTGLDTEAFF. Full variable domain (remainder filled in from reference TRBV5-1 and TRBJ1-1): KAGVTQTPRYLIKTRGQQVTLSCSPISGHRSVSWYQQTPGQGLQFLFEYFSETQRNKGNFPGRFSGRQFSNSRSEMNVSTLELGDSALYLCASSPKTGLDTEAFFGQGTRLTVV.

The chain joins TRBV4-1 to TRBJ2-7; maybe TRBD2 (6 bases). The CDR3 is 13 residues long. Trimming cost V 8 bases and J 6 bases, with 17 bases left between them. Germline values: CDR1 MGHRA, CDR2 YSYEKL. The CDR3 loop is CASGFVGGSEQYF. For the CDR3, the DNA is TGCGCCAGCGGGTTCGTGGGGGGAAGCGAGCAGTACTTC.

The rearrangement links TRBV5-8 to TRBJ2-6; weak D call: TRBD2 (5 bases). Trimming removed 1 base at V and 0 bases at J, with 14 bases between. Germline loops: CDR1 SGHTS, CDR2 YDEGEE. The length of the CDR3 is 18 residues. CDR3 nucleotide sequence: TGTGCCAGCAGCTTGTATGCAGAAACTAGCTCTGGGGCCAACGTCCTGACTTTC. Protein: CASSLYAETSSGANVLTF.

The chain recombines TRBV19 with TRBJ1-6, with 8 nucleotides matching TRBD1. This CDR3 has 12 residues. Germline V gene lookup returns CDR1 LNHDA and CDR2 SQIVND (reference sequence). The trim removed 10 bases at V and 12 bases at J, leaving 8 bases unmatched. The CDR3 DNA is TGTGCCACAAGGCTACAGGGGGGACCCCTCCACTTT. This codes for CATRLQGGPLHF.

This clone was seen just once. The DNA for the CDR3 is TGTGCCACCAGCAGAGATCTAGGGGGTGATGACACTGAAGCTTTCTTT. Its translation is CATSRDLGGDDTEAFF. The V call is TRBV15, the J call TRBJ1-1, with D possibly being TRBD1 (6 bases). CDR3 size: 16 residues. With 0 bases removed from V and 3 bases from J, the gap between germline ends came to 14 bases. Germline assignment: CDR1 LNHNV and CDR2 YYDKDF (reference sequence).

V is TRBV12-5 and J is TRBJ1-3, with D tentatively TRBD1 (5 bases). The V end lost 0 bases, the J end lost 0 bases, and 9 bases lay between the germline ends. From germline, CDR1 is LGHNT and CDR2 FRNRAP. CDR3 size: 16 residues. The CDR3 nucleotides read TGTGCTAGTGGTTTGGTACAGGCCTTCTCTGGAAACACCATATATTTT. Its translation is CASGLVQAFSGNTIYF. The variable domain in full, completed from reference TRBV12-5 and TRBJ1-3, reads DARVTQTPRHKVTEMGQEVTMRCQPILGHNTVFWYRQTMMQGLELLAYFRNRAPLDDSGMPKDRFSAEMPDATLATLKIQPSEPRDSAVYFCASGLVQAFSGNTIYFGEGSWLTVV.

Here the CDR3 DNA reads TGCGCCAGCAGCCAAAGGGGACTAGCGGGGCCCATTCCGGATACGCAGTATTTT. Its translation: CASSQRGLAGPIPDTQYF. V is TRBV4-1 and J is TRBJ2-3; 13 bases are a match to TRBD2. J gave up 6 bases and V 2 bases, and 11 bases lay outside the gene matches. CDR3 length: 18 residues. The V gene's germline CDR1 is MGHRA and CDR2 YSYEKL.

CDR3 in DNA: TGTGCCAGCAGCCCCTGGGCTAGCGGCGAACAAGAGACCCAGTACTTC. Translating it yields CASSPWASGEQETQYF. The chain combines TRBV7-2 with TRBJ2-5; 7 bases align to TRBD2. Germline lookup yields CDR1 SGHTA and CDR2 FQGNSA. CDR3 size: 16 residues. V lost 5 bases to trimming and J lost 2 bases; unmatched junction nucleotides: 11.

This chain links TRBV6-5 with TRBJ1-5; TRBD1 agrees at 10 bases. Germline assignment: CDR1 MNHEY and CDR2 SVGAGI. The CDR3 loop spans 15 amino acids. Unmatched junction bases numbered 9, after V lost 5 bases and J lost 8 bases. CDR3 in DNA: TGTGCCAGCAGTCACGGACAGGGGGGGAATAAGCCCCAGCATTTT. It is translated as CASSHGQGGNKPQHF.

The CDR3 reads CASSTRQSYGYTF. CDR3 DNA sequence: TGTGCCAGTAGTACAAGACAAAGCTATGGCTACACCTTC. This chain joins TRBV19 and TRBJ1-2, with no clear D. This CDR3 has 13 residues. V lost 4 bases to trimming and J lost 4 bases, with 10 bases between them. Per germline, CDR1 LNHDA and CDR2 SQIVND (reference sequence).

This chain uses TRBV7-2 with TRBJ2-5; D might be TRBD2 (5 bases). The germline V gene has CDR1 SGHTA and CDR2 FQGNSA. CDR3 length equals 13 residues. V lost 3 bases and J lost 5, with 10 bases in between. The CDR3 region is CASSFRGTETQYF. DNA of the CDR3: TGTGCCAGCAGCTTTCGGGGTACGGAGACCCAGTACTTC. The full variable domain, completed using reference TRBV7-2 and TRBJ2-5, is GAGVSQSPSNKVTEKGKDVELRCDPISGHTALYWYRQSLGQGLEFLIYFQGNSAPDKSGLPSDRFSAERTGGSVSTLTIQRTQQEDSAVYLCASSFRGTETQYFGPGTRLLVL.

For this clone: The junction differs from germline at one of its ends, possibly a read error. V usage is TRBV7-7 and J usage is TRBJ2-1; the match to TRBD2 covers 9 bases. The CDR3 extends over 16 amino acids. Per the germline V gene, CDR1 is SSHAT and CDR2 is FNYEAQ (reference sequence). Written as DNA, the CDR3 is TGTGCTAGCAGCTTAGATCGACTAGCGGCATACAATGAGCAGTTCTTC. Translated: CASSLDRLAAYNEQFF.

The chain links TRBV5-1 to TRBJ2-7; D might be TRBD2 (5 bases). The length of the CDR3 is 14 residues. From germline, CDR1 is SGHRS and CDR2 YFSETQ. V dropped 4 bases and J dropped 2 bases, with 13 bases sitting between them. CDR3 protein: CASSPVAMPYEQYF. The CDR3 coding sequence is TGCGCCAGCAGCCCTGTAGCGATGCCCTACGAGCAGTACTTC. Full variable domain (rest looked up from reference TRBV5-1 and TRBJ2-7): KAGVTQTPRYLIKTRGQQVTLSCSPISGHRSVSWYQQTPGQGLQFLFEYFSETQRNKGNFPGRFSGRQFSNSRSEMNVSTLELGDSALYLCASSPVAMPYEQYFGPGTRLTVT.

V and J are TRBV15 and TRBJ2-2; 9 bases match TRBD1. The CDR3 is 16 residues long. J was trimmed by 3 bases and V by 0 bases; bases with no gene match: 2. Germline CDR1 reads LNHNV; CDR2 reads YYDKDF (reference sequence). CDR3 amino acids: CATSRERQGDTGELFF. The CDR3 region has the DNA TGTGCCACCAGCAGAGAAAGACAGGGGGACACCGGGGAGCTGTTTTTT. Combining the CDR3 with reference TRBV15 and TRBJ2-2 gives the whole variable domain DAMVIQNPRYQVTQFGKPVTLSCSQTLNHNVMYWYQQKSSQAPKLLFHYYDKDFNNEADTPDNFQSRRPNTSFCFLDIRSPGLGDTAMYLCATSRERQGDTGELFFGEGSRLTVL.